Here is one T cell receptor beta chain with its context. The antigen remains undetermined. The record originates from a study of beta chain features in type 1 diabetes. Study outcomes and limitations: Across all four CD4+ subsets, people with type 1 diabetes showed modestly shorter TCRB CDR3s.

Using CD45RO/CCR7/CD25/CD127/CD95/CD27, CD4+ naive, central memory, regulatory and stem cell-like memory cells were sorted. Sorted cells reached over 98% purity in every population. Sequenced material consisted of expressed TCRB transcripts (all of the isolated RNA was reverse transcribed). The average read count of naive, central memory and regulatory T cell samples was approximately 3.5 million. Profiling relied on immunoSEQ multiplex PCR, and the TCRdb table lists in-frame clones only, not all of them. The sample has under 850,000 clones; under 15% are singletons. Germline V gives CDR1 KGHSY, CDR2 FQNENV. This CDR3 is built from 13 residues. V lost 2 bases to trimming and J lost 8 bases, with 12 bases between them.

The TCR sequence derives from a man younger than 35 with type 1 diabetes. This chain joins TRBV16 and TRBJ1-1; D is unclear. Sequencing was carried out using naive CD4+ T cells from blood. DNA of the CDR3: TGTGCCAGCAGCCAAGGGTTAAGACGGGAAGCTTTCTTT. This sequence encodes CASSQGLRREAFF.